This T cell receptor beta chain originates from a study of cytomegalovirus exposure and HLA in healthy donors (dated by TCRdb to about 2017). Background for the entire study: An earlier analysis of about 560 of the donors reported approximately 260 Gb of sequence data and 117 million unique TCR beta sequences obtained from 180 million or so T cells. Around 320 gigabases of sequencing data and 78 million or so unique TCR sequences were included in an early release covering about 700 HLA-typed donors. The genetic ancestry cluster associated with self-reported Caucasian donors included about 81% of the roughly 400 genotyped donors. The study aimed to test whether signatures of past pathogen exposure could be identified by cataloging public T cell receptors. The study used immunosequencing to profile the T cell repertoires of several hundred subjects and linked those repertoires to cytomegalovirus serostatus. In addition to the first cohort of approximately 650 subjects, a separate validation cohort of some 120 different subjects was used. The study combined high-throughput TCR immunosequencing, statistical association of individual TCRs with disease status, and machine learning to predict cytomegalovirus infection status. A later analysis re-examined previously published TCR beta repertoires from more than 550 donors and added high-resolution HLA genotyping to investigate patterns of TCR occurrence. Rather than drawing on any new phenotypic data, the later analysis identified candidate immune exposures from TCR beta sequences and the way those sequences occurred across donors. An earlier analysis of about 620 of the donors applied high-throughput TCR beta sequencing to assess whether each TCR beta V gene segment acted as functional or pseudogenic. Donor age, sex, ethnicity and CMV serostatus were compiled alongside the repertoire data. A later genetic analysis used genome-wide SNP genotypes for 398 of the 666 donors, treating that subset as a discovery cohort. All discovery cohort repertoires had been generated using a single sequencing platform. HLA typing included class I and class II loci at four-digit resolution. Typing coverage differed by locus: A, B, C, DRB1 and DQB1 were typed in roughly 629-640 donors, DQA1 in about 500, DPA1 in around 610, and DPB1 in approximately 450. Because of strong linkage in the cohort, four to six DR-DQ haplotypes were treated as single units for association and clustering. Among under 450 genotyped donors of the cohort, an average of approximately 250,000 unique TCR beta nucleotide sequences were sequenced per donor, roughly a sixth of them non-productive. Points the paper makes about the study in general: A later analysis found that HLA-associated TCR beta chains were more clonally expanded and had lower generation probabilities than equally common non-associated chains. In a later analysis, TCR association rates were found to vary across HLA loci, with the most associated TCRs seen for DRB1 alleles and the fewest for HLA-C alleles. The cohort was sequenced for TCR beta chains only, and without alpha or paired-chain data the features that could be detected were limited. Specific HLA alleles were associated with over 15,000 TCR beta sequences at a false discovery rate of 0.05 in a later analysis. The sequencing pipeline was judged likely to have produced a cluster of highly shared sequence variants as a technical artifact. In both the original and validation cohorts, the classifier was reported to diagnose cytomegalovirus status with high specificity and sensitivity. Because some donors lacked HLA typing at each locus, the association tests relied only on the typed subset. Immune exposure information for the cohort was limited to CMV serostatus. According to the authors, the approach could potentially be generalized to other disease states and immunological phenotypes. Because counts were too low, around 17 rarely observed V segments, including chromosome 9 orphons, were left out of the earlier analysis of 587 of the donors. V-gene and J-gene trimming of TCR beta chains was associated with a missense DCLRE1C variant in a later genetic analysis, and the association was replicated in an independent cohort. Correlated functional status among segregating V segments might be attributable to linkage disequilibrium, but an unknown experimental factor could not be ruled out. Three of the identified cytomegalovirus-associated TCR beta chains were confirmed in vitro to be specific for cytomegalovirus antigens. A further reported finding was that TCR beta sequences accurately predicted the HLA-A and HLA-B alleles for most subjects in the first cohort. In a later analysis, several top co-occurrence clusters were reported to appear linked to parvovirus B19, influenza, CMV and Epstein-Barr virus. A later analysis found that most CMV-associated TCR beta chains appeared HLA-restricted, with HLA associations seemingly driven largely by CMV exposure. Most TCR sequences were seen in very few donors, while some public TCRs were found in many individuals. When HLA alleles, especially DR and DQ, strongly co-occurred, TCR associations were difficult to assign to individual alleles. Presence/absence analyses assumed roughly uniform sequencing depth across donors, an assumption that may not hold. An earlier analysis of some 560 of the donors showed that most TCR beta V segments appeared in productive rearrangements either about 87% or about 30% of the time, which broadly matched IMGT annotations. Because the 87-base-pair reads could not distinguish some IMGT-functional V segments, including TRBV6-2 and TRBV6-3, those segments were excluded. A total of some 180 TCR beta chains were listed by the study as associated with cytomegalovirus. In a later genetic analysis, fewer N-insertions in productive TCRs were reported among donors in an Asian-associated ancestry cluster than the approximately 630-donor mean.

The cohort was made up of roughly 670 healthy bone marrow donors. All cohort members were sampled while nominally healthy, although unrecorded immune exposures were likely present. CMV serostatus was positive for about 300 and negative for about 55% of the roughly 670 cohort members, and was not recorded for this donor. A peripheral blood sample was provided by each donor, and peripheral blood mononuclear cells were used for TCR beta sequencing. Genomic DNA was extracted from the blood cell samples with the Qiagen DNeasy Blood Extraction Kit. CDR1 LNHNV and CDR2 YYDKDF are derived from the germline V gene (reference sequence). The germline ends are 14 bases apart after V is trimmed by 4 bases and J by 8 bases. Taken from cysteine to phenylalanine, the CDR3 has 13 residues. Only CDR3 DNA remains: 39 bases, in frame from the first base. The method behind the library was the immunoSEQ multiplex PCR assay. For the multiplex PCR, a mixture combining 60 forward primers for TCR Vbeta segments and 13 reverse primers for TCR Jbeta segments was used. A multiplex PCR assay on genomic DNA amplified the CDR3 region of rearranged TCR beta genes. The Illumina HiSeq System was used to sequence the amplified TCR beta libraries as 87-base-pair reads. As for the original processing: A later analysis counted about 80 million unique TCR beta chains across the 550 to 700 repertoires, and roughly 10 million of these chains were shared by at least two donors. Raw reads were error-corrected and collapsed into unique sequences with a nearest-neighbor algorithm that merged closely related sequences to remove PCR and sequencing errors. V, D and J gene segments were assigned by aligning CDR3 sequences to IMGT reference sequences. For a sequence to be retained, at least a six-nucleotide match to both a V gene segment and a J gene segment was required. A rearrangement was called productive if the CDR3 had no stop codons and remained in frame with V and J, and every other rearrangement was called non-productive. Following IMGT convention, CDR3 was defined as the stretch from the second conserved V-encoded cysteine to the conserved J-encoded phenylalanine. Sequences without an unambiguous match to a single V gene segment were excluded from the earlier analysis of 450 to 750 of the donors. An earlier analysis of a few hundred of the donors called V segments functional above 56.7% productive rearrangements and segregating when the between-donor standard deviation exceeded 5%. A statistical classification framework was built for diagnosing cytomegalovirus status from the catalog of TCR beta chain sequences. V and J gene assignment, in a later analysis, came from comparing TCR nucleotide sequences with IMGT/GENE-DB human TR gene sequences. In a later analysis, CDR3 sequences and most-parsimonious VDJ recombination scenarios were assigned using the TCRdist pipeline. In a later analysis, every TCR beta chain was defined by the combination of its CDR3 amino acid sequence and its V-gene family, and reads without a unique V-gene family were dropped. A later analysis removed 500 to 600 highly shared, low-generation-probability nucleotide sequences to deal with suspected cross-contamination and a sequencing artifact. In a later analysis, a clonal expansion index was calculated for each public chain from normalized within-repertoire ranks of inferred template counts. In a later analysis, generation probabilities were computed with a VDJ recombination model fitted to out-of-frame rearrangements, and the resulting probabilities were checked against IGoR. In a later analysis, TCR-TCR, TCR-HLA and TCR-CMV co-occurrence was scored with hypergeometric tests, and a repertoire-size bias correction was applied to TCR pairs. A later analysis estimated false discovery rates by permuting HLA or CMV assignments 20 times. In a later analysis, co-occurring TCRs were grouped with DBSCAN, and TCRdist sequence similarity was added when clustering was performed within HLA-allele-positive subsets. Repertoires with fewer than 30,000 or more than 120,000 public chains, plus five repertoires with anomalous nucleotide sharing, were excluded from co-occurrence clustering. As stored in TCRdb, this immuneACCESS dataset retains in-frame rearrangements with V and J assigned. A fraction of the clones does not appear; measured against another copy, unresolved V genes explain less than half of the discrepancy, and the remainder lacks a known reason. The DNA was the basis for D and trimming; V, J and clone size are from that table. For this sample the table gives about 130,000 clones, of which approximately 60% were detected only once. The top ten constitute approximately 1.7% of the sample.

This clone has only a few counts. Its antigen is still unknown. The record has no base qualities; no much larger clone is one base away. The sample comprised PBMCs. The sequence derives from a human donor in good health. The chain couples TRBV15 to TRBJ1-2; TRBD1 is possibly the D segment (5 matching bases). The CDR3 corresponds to CATSTSGGNGYTF. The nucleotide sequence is TGTGCCACCAGCACGAGTGGGGGGAACGGCTACACCTTC.